This T cell receptor beta chain derives from a study of T cells and copy number aberrations in small-cell lung cancer. Whole-study results and caveats: Adjacent lung showed higher T-cell richness and clonality than tumors; density difference nonsignificant.

Here immunoSEQ multiplex PCR was the method, and the copy in TCRdb shows in-frame clones only, minus some. The repertoire holds 250 or so clones, with 80% to 90% as singletons. Donors had limited-stage small-cell lung cancer, resected between the late 2000s and the early 2020s. The germline V gene has CDR1 MDHEN and CDR2 SYDVKM. The CDR3 is made up of 12 amino acids. As regards this clone: Its specificity is not known.

The clonotype comes from a woman in her seventies with small cell lung cancer. The gene calls are TRBV28 and TRBJ1-1, with D perhaps TRBD1 (5 bases). The sample taken for sequencing was tumor tissue. CDR3 in DNA: TGTGCGTTGCGGGGCCCTGGGGGAAGGGATTTCTTT. Its protein is CALRGPGGRDFF.